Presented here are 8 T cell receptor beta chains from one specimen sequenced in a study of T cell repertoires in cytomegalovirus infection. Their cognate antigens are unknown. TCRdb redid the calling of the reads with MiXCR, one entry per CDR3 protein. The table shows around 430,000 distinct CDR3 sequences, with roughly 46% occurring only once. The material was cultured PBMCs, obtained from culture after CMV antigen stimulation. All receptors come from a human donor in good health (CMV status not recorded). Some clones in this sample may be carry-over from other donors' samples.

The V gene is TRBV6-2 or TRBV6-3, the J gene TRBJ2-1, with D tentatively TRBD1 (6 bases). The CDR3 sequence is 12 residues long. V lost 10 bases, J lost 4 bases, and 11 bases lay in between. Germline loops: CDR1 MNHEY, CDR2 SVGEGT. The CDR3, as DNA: TGTGCCACCTGGGACACATACAATGAGCAGTTCTTC. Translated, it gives CATWDTYNEQFF.

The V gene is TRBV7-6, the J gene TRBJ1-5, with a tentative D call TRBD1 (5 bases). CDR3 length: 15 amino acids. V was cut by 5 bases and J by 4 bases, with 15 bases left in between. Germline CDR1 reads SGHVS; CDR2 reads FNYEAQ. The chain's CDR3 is CASSPQSGGNQPQHF. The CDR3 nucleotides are TGTGCCAGCAGCCCCCAGTCGGGGGGAAATCAGCCCCAGCATTTT.

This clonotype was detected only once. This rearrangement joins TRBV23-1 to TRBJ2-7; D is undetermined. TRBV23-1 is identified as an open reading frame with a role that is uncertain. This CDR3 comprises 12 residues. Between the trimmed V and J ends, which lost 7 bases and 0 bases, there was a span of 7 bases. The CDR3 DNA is TGCGCCAGCACCGCTAGCTCCTACGAGCAGTACTTC. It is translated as CASTASSYEQYF.

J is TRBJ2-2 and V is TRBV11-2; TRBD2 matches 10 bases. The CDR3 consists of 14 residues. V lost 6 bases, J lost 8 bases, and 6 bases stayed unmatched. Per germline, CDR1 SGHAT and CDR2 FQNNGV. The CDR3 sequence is CASSTSGVVGELFF. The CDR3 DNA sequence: TGTGCCAGCAGTACTAGCGGGGTCGTGGGGGAGCTGTTTTTT.

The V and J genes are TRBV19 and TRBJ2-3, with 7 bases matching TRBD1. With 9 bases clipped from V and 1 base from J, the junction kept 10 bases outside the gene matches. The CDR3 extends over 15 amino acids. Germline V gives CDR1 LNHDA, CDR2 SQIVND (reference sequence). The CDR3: CASQQIGQGTDTQYF. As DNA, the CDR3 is TGTGCCAGCCAACAAATCGGACAGGGCACAGATACGCAGTATTTT.

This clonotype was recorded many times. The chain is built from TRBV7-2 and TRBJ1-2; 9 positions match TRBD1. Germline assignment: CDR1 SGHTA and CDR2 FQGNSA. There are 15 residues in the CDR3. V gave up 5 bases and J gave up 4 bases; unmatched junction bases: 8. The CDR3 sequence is CASSHPDRGTYGYTF. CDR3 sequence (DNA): TGTGCCAGCAGCCATCCGGACAGGGGAACCTATGGCTACACCTTC.

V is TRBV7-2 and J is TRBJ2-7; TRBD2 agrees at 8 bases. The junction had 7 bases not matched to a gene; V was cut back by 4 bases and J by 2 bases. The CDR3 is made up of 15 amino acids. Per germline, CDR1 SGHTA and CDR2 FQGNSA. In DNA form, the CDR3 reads TGTGCCAGCAGCTGGCAAGCGGGGGAAACCTACGAGCAGTACTTC. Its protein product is CASSWQAGETYEQYF.

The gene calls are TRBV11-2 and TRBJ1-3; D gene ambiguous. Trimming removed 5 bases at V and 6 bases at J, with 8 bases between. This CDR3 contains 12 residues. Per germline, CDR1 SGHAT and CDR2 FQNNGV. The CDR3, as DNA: TGTGCCAGCAGCCCGAGGGTAAACACCATATATTTT. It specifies CASSPRVNTIYF.